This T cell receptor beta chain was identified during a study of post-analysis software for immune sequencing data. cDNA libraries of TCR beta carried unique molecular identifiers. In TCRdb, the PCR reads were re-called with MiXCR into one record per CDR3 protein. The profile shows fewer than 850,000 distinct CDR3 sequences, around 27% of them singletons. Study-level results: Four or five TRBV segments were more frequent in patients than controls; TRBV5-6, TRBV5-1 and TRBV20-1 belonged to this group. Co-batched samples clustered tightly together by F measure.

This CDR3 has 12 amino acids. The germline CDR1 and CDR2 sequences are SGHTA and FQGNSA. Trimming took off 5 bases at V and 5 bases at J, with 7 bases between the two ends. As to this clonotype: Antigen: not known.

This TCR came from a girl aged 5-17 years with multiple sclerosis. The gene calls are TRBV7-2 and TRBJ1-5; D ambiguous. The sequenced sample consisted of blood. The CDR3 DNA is TGTGCCAGCAGCCAAACCTATCAGCCCCAGCATTTT. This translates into CASSQTYQPQHF.